A selection of T cell receptor beta chains follows, all from one sample in a study of T cells in Graves' hyperthyroidism and ophthalmopathy. TCRdb redid the calling of the multiplex PCR reads with MiXCR, one entry per CDR3 protein. This table holds around 700,000 distinct CDR3 sequences, approximately 18% found once. Sequencing was carried out using blood. Source of these receptors: a woman in her forties or fifties with Graves' hyperthyroidism that later progressed to Graves' ophthalmopathy. CDR3s include the opening cysteine and the closing phenylalanine or tryptophan. The D gene is left open where the match is weak. Size is stated for part of the rows, as once, few or many counts, or as a class when the clone is expanded.

J gene	D gene	clone size	V gene	CDR3 DNA	CDR3 protein
TRBJ2-2	TRBD1	.	TRBV7-9	TGTGCCAGCAGCTTAGCATCCGTGACAGGGATGAACACCGGGGAGCTGTTTTTT	CASSLASVTGMNTGELFF
TRBJ2-7	.	.	TRBV5-1	TGCGCCAGCAGTCGCGACGGCGCCTACGAGCAGTACTTC	CASSRDGAYEQYF
TRBJ2-4	.	few	TRBV7-2	TGTGCCAGCAGCCCCCGTGAGGGGGTAAACATTCAGTACTTC	CASSPREGVNIQYF
TRBJ2-3	.	many	TRBV24-1	TGTGCCACCAGTGAGCCGGGACAACAGTCAGATACGCAGTATTTT	CATSEPGQQSDTQYF
TRBJ1-2	.	many	TRBV11-2	TGTGCCAGCAGCTTTGGTCAGGGCGAGAACTATGGCTACACCTTC	CASSFGQGENYGYTF
TRBJ1-1	.	.	TRBV7-2	TGTGCCAGCAGCTTAGGTCACGGTGAAGCTTTCTTT	CASSLGHGEAFF
TRBJ2-2	.	.	TRBV6-2/TRBV6-3	TGTGCCAGCAGTTACCCGTCGAACACCGGGGAGCTGTTTTTT	CASSYPSNTGELFF
TRBJ1-1	.	many	TRBV6-1	TGTGCCAGCAACCGAGCGACTGAAGCTTTCTTT	CASNRATEAFF
TRBJ2-5	.	.	TRBV13	TGTGCCAGCAGCTTAGAAGGGTTGATAAAGACCCAGTACTTC	CASSLEGLIKTQYF
TRBJ2-7	.	many	TRBV2	TGTGCCAGCAGTGTAGGACTTGCCTACGAGCAGTACTTC	CASSVGLAYEQYF
TRBJ2-2	.	many	TRBV5-1	TGCGCCAGCAGCTTGGAAGGTCCGAACACCGGGGAGCTGTTTTTT	CASSLEGPNTGELFF
TRBJ2-7	TRBD2	few	TRBV20-1	TGCAGTGCAGTAGCGGGGGCTGGTTCCTACGAGCAGTACTTC	CSAVAGAGSYEQYF
TRBJ2-7	TRBD1	.	TRBV13	TGTGCCAGCAGCTTAGAGGCAGGGGGCTCCTACGAGCAGTACTTC	CASSLEAGGSYEQYF
TRBJ1-5	.	few	TRBV7-8	TGTGCCAGCAGCCCCGCTTTGGCTAGCAATCAGCCCCAGCATTTT	CASSPALASNQPQHF
TRBJ1-2	TRBD1	many	TRBV29-1	TGCAGCGGAGGGGACAGGTCCAACTATGGCTACACCTTC	CSGGDRSNYGYTF
TRBJ2-5	TRBD2	many	TRBV12-3/TRBV12-4	TGTGCCAGCAGAGGAACTACTAGCGGGGGGGCCTCTGAGACCCAGTACTTC	CASRGTTSGGASETQYF
TRBJ2-5	TRBD2	many	TRBV20-1	TGCAGTGCTACAAAGCGGGGGGCCACGGAGACCCAGTACTTC	CSATKRGATETQYF
TRBJ2-1	.	many	TRBV12-5	TGTGCTAGTGGTTTGGGTACCTTTGCGGGGAAGGACAATGAGCAGTTCTTC	CASGLGTFAGKDNEQFF
TRBJ1-2	.	.	TRBV28	TGTGCCAGCATTCCGGGGGGGTACTATGGCTACACCTTC	CASIPGGYYGYTF
TRBJ1-2	.	many	TRBV11-2	TGTGCCAGCAGGCCAGACAGCAACTATGGCTACACCTTC	CASRPDSNYGYTF
TRBJ2-7	.	.	TRBV6-1	TGTGCCAGCAGTAGCACTAGGGACTACGAGCAGTACTTC	CASSSTRDYEQYF
TRBJ2-1	.	.	TRBV20-1	TGCAGTGCCGTACCGGTCTACAATGAGCAGTTCTTC	CSAVPVYNEQFF
TRBJ1-2	TRBD1	many	TRBV6-1	TGTGCCAGCAGTTACAACGGACAGGAGAGAGATGGCTACACCTTC	CASSYNGQERDGYTF
TRBJ2-2	.	.	TRBV7-9	TGTGCCAGCAGCTCAAGGGTCGGGGAGCTGTTTTTT	CASSSRVGELFF
TRBJ1-2	TRBD1	many	TRBV12-3/TRBV12-4	TGTGCCAGCAGTTTAGGCAGGGGGCCTACTAACTATGGCTACACCTTC	CASSLGRGPTNYGYTF
TRBJ1-2	.	few	TRBV19	TGTGCCAGTAGTTCGTTTTTAGTCGGGGAGAGTGATGGCTACACCTTC	CASSSFLVGESDGYTF
TRBJ2-3	.	.	TRBV6-5	TGTGCCAGCAGTTACTTGACAGGATCCCAAGATACGCAGTATTTT	CASSYLTGSQDTQYF
TRBJ2-7	TRBD2	many	TRBV20-1	TGCAGTGCTCTTACTAGCGGGGGGACCTACGAGCAGTACTTC	CSALTSGGTYEQYF
TRBJ2-1	TRBD2	many	TRBV6-1	TGTGCCACCGTCGCGATTAGCGGGGGTCCCAATGAGCAGTTCTTC	CATVAISGGPNEQFF
TRBJ2-3	.	few	TRBV7-7	TGTGCTAGCAGCTTAAATGGACAAAGCACAGATACGCAGTATTTT	CASSLNGQSTDTQYF
TRBJ1-2	.	.	TRBV29-1	TGCAGCGTTGAAGAGTCGGGGGCCGGGTATGGCTACACCTTC	CSVEESGAGYGYTF
TRBJ2-5	.	.	TRBV6-5	TGTGCCAGCAGTTACTCGAGCAGGGTGGAGACCCAGTACTTC	CASSYSSRVETQYF
TRBJ1-1	TRBD1	.	TRBV5-4	TGTGCCAGCAGCTTGTCAGGGGGTCACACTGAAGCTCTCTTT	CASSLSGGHTEALF
TRBJ1-1	.	many	TRBV12-3/TRBV12-4	TGTGCCAGCATTCTCGATCGTTGGGGCACTGAAGCTTTCTTT	CASILDRWGTEAFF
TRBJ2-7	.	many	TRBV20-1	TGCAGGGCTGGACTGTCCCCTAGCTCCTACGAGCAGTACTTC	CRAGLSPSSYEQYF
TRBJ2-7	TRBD1	.	TRBV10-3	TGTGCCACCCGAACAGGGGACGAGCAGTACTTC	CATRTGDEQYF
TRBJ1-3	.	many	TRBV12-3/TRBV12-4	TGTGCCAGCAGTTTCAGCTCTGGAAACACCATATATTTT	CASSFSSGNTIYF